This T cell receptor beta chain was found in a study of blood T cell repertoires in COVID-19. The CDR3 contains 18 residues. CDR1 and CDR2 from the germline V gene are SEHNR and FQNEAQ (reference sequence). The ends were cut back, 1 base at V and 4 bases at J, with 20 bases in the middle. Authors' data handling: Reference gene primer amplification yielded estimated nucleated cell counts. Assay used: immunoSEQ multiplex PCR; TCRdb lists only in-frame clones, some missing. Clone size and the V and J calls come from that table; the DNA yielded D and trimming. This sample has some 230,000 clones, with about 85% found just once. It was during active infection that Seattle patients were enrolled and then longitudinally followed.

The chain couples TRBV7-9 to TRBJ2-1, with D possibly matching TRBD2 (5 bases). The sequenced material came from peripheral blood. This receptor was obtained from a woman aged 45-59 years with COVID-19, enrolled during active disease. Here the CDR3 DNA reads TGTGCCAGCAGCTTAGAAAGTAATATGGGGAGATTTTACAATGAGCAGTTCTTC. Encoded protein: CASSLESNMGRFYNEQFF.